This T cell receptor beta chain is drawn from a study of glioma-infiltrating T cells. A note on this clonotype: The antigen remains undetermined. The junction departs from germline at one end; a sequencing error may be responsible.

Study-wide results and caveats: Only very few CDR3 sequences appeared in both tissue and blood. Non-neoplastic patients had below-expected tissue-blood divergence, while all gliomas exceeded expectation.

Germline CDR1 is SGHVS and CDR2 is FNYEAQ. The CDR3 sequence is 18 residues long. Using RNA template, CDR3s of TCR alpha and beta were amplified with iRepertoire arm-PCR. Tissue mRNA or PBMC total RNA, roughly 90-450 ng, went into one-step reverse transcription and amplification. TCRdb called the multiplex PCR reads again in MiXCR, with one record for every CDR3 protein. The sample consists of under 200,000 distinct CDR3 sequences, 30% to 40% of them appearing once. The gene calls are TRBV7-6 and TRBJ2-2, with D perhaps matching TRBD1 (6 bases). The TCR originated in a human donor with low-grade glioma or glioblastoma, undergoing nonglioma brain surgery, or in good health (not recorded which). Sequencing was done on a sample of glioma tissue, nonneoplastic brain tissue, or PBMCs (not recorded which). CDR3 nucleotide sequence: TGTGCCAGCAGCTTAGCGCGTTACGGGACACAAATTACCGGGGAGCTGGTTTTT. This translates into CASSLARYGTQITGELVF.